The 4 T cell receptor beta chains reported below all come from one sample, sequenced in a study of cytomegalovirus exposure and HLA in healthy donors. Primers included in the PCR were 60 Vbeta and 13 Jbeta primers. TCRdb keeps only in-frame clones here, not all; method: immunoSEQ multiplex PCR. The data show 200,000 to 250,000 clones, with about 81% seen just once and around 8% held by the top ten. The sequencing input was PBMCs. Receptors were obtained from a woman in her sixties or seventies in good health and CMV-seropositive.

The chain has TRBV4-1 and TRBJ1-5; maybe TRBD1 (6 bases). Trimming left V 5 bases short and J 4 bases short, with 15 bases between. This CDR3 spans 15 amino acids. The germline V gene has CDR1 MGHRA and CDR2 YSYEKL. As DNA, the CDR3 is TGCGCCAGCAGCAAGGGGGAGCTGGGAAATCAGCCCCAGCATTTT. Protein: CASSKGELGNQPQHF.

The V and J genes are TRBV7-9 and TRBJ2-5; no clear D gene. CDR3 size: 15 residues. Germline CDR1 is SEHNR and CDR2 is FQNEAQ (reference sequence). Trimming pared 5 bases from V and 3 bases from J, leaving 16 bases between. CDR3: CASSPRFAEKETQYF. The CDR3 coding sequence is TGTGCCAGCAGCCCCAGGTTTGCCGAGAAAGAGACCCAGTACTTC.

The V call is TRBV27, the J call TRBJ1-5; TRBD1 aligns across 8 bases. CDR1 is MNHEY and CDR2 is SMNVEV in the germline V gene (reference sequence). Trimming cost V 6 bases and J 1 base; bases outside gene matches: 5. The CDR3 covers 15 residues. CDR3 residues: CASRQGAQSNQPQHF. As DNA, the CDR3 is TGTGCCAGCAGGCAGGGGGCGCAGAGCAATCAGCCCCAGCATTTT.

The V call is TRBV5-6, the J call TRBJ2-7; weak D call: TRBD2 (5 bases). Germline CDR1 reads SGHDT; CDR2 reads YYEEEE. The CDR3 has 16 residues. The ends were cut back, 3 bases at V and 0 bases at J, with 16 bases in the middle. The CDR3 is CASSSMGGPSSYEQYF. The CDR3 DNA reads as TGTGCCAGCAGCTCTATGGGCGGGCCGAGCTCCTACGAGCAGTACTTC. Variable domain in full (rest from reference TRBV5-6 and TRBJ2-7): DAGVTQSPTHLIKTRGQQVTLRCSPKSGHDTVSWYQQALGQGPQFIFQYYEEEERQRGNFPDRFSGHQFPNYSSELNVNALLLGDSALYLCASSSMGGPSSYEQYFGPGTRLTVT.